This passage covers 8 T cell receptor beta chains from one sample sequenced in a study of cytomegalovirus exposure and HLA in healthy donors. PCR primers comprised 60 Vbeta and 13 Jbeta primers. Repertoires were generated with immunoSEQ multiplex PCR, while TCRdb's copy carries only in-frame clones and drops some. The repertoire consists of tens of thousands of clones, with 78% occurring once and the leading ten covering roughly 1.5%. Sequenced sample: PBMCs. The origin of the receptors is a female donor in good health and CMV-seronegative.

The V and J genes are TRBV7-2 and TRBJ2-5; 7 nucleotides match TRBD2. The CDR3 has 16 amino acids. V was clipped by 1 base and J by 0 bases; unmatched bases: 5. Germline-derived CDR1 and CDR2 are SGHTA and FQGNSA. The CDR3 is CASSLGPAGYQETQYF. The CDR3, as DNA: TGTGCCAGCAGCTTAGGCCCAGCGGGGTACCAAGAGACCCAGTACTTC.

This chain connects TRBV15 to TRBJ2-7, with 7 bases lining up with TRBD1. CDR1 LNHNV and CDR2 YYDKDF come from the germline V gene (reference sequence). V gave up 3 bases and J gave up 4 bases; unmatched junction bases: 15. CDR3 length: 17 amino acids. The CDR3 nucleotides are TGTGCCACCAGCAGGACCCCCGTGGGGAAACAGGGGTACGAGCAGTACTTC. This sequence encodes CATSRTPVGKQGYEQYF.

This clone appeared a single time. The rearrangement joins TRBV4-1 to TRBJ1-4; D is undetermined. CDR1 MGHRA and CDR2 YSYEKL come from the germline V gene. V was pared by 1 base and J by 5 bases, with 11 bases between. CDR3 length: 15 residues. The CDR3: CASSQARFRNEKLFF. The CDR3 coding sequence is TGCGCCAGCAGCCAAGCGCGGTTCCGGAATGAAAAACTGTTTTTT.

The rearrangement links TRBV20-1 to TRBJ1-1; D is unresolved. The V gene's germline CDR1 is DFQATT and CDR2 SNEGSKA (reference sequence). The CDR3 contains 11 residues. Trimming pared 8 bases from V and 1 base from J, leaving 8 bases between. CDR3 sequence (DNA): TGCAGTAAGTTCGGGAACACTGAAGCTTTCTTT. Its protein is CSKFGNTEAFF.

The rearrangement links TRBV5-1 to TRBJ2-7, with D tentatively TRBD2 (5 bases). V shed 4 bases and J shed 3 bases, with 11 bases lying between them. The CDR3 runs 13 residues. CDR1 is SGHRS, CDR2 YFSETQ, per germline. The CDR3 bases are TGCGCCAGCAGCACTGGACTGAGCTACGAGCAGTACTTC. Its protein is CASSTGLSYEQYF.

As concerns this clone: Compared with germline, one end of the junction differs, possibly owing to a read error. This rearrangement joins TRBV19 to TRBJ2-2, with a possible D match to TRBD1 (6 bases). The CDR3 is 15 amino acids. Germline V gene data show CDR1 as LNHDA and CDR2 as SQIVND (reference sequence). DNA for the CDR3: TGTGCCGGTAGTCACAGGGCCAGGAACACCGGGGAGCTGTTTTTT. This codes for CAGSHRARNTGELFF. Using reference TRBV19 and TRBJ2-2 for the parts outside the CDR3, the full variable domain is DGGITQSPKYLFRKEGQNVTLSCEQNLNHDAMYWYRQDPGQGLRLIYYSQIVNDFQKGDIAEGYSVSREKKESFPLTVTSAQKNPTAFYLCAGSHRARNTGELFFGEGSRLTVL.

This chain connects TRBV5-1 to TRBJ2-7; D remains ambiguous. The CDR3 consists of 13 residues. The germline CDR1 and CDR2 sequences are SGHRS and YFSETQ. Trimming removed 0 bases at V and 2 bases at J, with 6 bases between. The CDR3 nucleotides read TGCGCCAGCAGCTTGGGCAGGACCTACGAGCAGTACTTC. It is translated as CASSLGRTYEQYF.

The chain carries TRBV4-2 and TRBJ2-3, with a possible D match to TRBD1 (6 bases). CDR1 is LGHNA and CDR2 is YNFKEQ in the germline V gene. The CDR3 length is 16 residues. V was cut by 3 bases and J by 0 bases, with 13 bases left in between. CDR3 region: CASSQTDRISTDTQYF. The CDR3 DNA sequence: TGTGCCAGCAGCCAGACAGACAGGATTAGCACAGATACGCAGTATTTT.